The 32 T cell receptor beta chains presented below share a single source sample, sequenced in a study of blood T cell repertoires in COVID-19. Some clones are missing from TCRdb's copy, which holds only in-frame ones; the method was immunoSEQ multiplex PCR. The top ten clones hold 4.5% to 6.5% of a sample with around 250,000 clones, about 86% of them seen once. Material: peripheral blood. The receptors were gathered from a man older than 75 with acute or convalescent COVID-19.

The chain combines TRBV5-4 with TRBJ1-1, with TRBD1 matching over 10 bases. Germline assignment: CDR1 SGHNT and CDR2 YYREEE (reference sequence). The J segment lost 4 bases and the V segment lost 2 bases, leaving 5 bases of the junction unmatched. This CDR3 is built from 15 residues. CDR3 protein: CASSLPGTGVTEAFF. The CDR3 DNA reads as TGTGCCAGCAGCTTACCCGGGACAGGGGTCACTGAAGCTTTCTTT. The full variable domain, in which reference TRBV5-4 and TRBJ1-1 provide the parts outside the CDR3, is ETGVTQSPTHLIKTRGQQVTLRCSSQSGHNTVSWYQQALGQGPQFIFQYYREEENGRGNFPPRFSGLQFPNYSSELNVNALELDDSALYLCASSLPGTGVTEAFFGQGTRLTVV.

The chain recombines TRBV14 with TRBJ2-1; D possibly corresponds to TRBD1 (6 bases). The germline gives CDR1 SGHDN, CDR2 FVKESK. CDR3 size: 14 residues. The V end lost 4 bases, the J end lost 6 bases, and 13 bases lay between the germline ends. The CDR3 nucleotides are TGTGCCAGCAGCCCCTTACGGGACATCAATGAGCAGTTCTTC. It translates to CASSPLRDINEQFF.

The chain has TRBV4-1 and TRBJ2-2; the match to TRBD2 covers 7 bases. Unmatched junction bases numbered 6, after V lost 4 bases and J lost 4 bases. The CDR3 sequence is 15 residues long. Germline V lookup: CDR1 MGHRA, CDR2 YSYEKL. CDR3: CASSPSGETTGELFF. The DNA for the CDR3 is TGCGCCAGCAGCCCGAGCGGGGAGACCACCGGGGAGCTGTTTTTT.

The chain links TRBV2 to TRBJ2-7, with unresolved D. Trimming pared 2 bases from V and 3 bases from J, leaving 5 bases between. This CDR3 has 12 amino acids. In germline, CDR1 is SNHLY, CDR2 FYNNEI. The CDR3, as DNA: TGTGCCAGCAGTGAAAACTTCTACGAGCAGTACTTC. The encoded protein is CASSENFYEQYF.

This clone appeared once. V and J are TRBV5-1 and TRBJ1-3; 7 bases align to TRBD1. Germline-derived CDR1 and CDR2 are SGHRS and YFSETQ. V lost 4 bases to trimming and J lost 0 bases; unmatched junction nucleotides: 4. CDR3 length: 15 amino acids. This CDR3 reads CASSPGQYSGNTIYF. The CDR3 DNA reads TGCGCCAGCAGCCCGGGACAGTACTCTGGAAACACCATATATTTT.

The chain combines TRBV5-5 with TRBJ1-6; 7 nucleotides align to TRBD1. CDR3 length: 14 residues. Germline lookup yields CDR1 SGHKS and CDR2 YYEKEE (reference sequence). V lost 1 base, J lost 9 bases, and 4 bases stayed unmatched. The CDR3 region is CASSLTGEASPLHF. The CDR3, as DNA: TGTGCCAGCAGCTTGACAGGGGAAGCTTCACCCCTCCACTTT.

The chain has TRBV19 and TRBJ2-2; maybe TRBD2 (5 bases). The CDR3 has 16 amino acids. Trimming stripped 4 bases from V and 5 bases from J, with 17 bases between. Germline V gives CDR1 LNHDA, CDR2 SQIVND (reference sequence). The CDR3 sequence: CASSTSPAEATGELFF. The CDR3 region has the DNA TGTGCCAGTAGTACCTCCCCAGCGGAGGCTACCGGGGAGCTGTTTTTT. The variable domain in full, completed from reference TRBV19 and TRBJ2-2, reads DGGITQSPKYLFRKEGQNVTLSCEQNLNHDAMYWYRQDPGQGLRLIYYSQIVNDFQKGDIAEGYSVSREKKESFPLTVTSAQKNPTAFYLCASSTSPAEATGELFFGEGSRLTVL.

V gene TRBV2 combines with J gene TRBJ1-2, with 7 nucleotides matching TRBD1. This CDR3 spans 14 amino acids. Trimming took 2 bases from V and 7 from J; bases not matched to a gene: 7. Germline-derived CDR1 and CDR2 are SNHLY and FYNNEI. For the CDR3, the DNA is TGTGCCAGCAGTGAATTCGAGGGGGCGGGTGGCTACACCTTC. The encoded protein is CASSEFEGAGGYTF.

This chain connects TRBV20-1 to TRBJ1-5; 10 nucleotides agree with TRBD1. Germline CDR1 DFQATT, CDR2 SNEGSKA (reference sequence). The V segment lost 3 bases and the J segment 2 bases; nucleotides outside the gene matches: 4. The CDR3 has 15 amino acids. DNA for the CDR3: TGCAGTGCTAGTGGGGGGACAGGGGGCAATCAGCCCCAGCATTTT. It yields the protein CSASGGTGGNQPQHF.

The gene calls are TRBV29-1 and TRBJ2-7; 10 bases match TRBD1. Germline V CDR1 and CDR2: SQVTM, ANQGSEA. The length of the CDR3 is 15 residues. Trimming removed 5 bases from V and 2 bases from J; junction bases left unmatched: 9. CDR3 protein: CSVKQPGQGPYEQYF. CDR3 coding DNA: TGCAGCGTTAAACAACCGGGACAGGGGCCCTACGAGCAGTACTTC.

The chain uses TRBV6-1 and TRBJ2-1; possibly TRBD2 for D (7 bases). CDR1 MNHNS and CDR2 SASEGT come from the germline V gene. V shed 2 bases and J shed 6 bases, with 14 bases lying between them. The CDR3 has 15 amino acids. The CDR3 protein is CASSESGGGFNEQFF. Here the CDR3 DNA reads TGTGCCAGCAGTGAAAGCGGCGGGGGCTTCAATGAGCAGTTCTTC.

The genes are TRBV28 and TRBJ1-6; 9 bases align to TRBD1. CDR3 length: 15 residues. V was clipped by 3 bases and J by 9 bases; unmatched bases: 6. Per germline, CDR1 MDHEN and CDR2 SYDVKM. CDR3 loop: CASSFLGQGSSPLHF. CDR3 sequence (DNA): TGTGCCAGCAGTTTTTTGGGACAGGGATCTTCACCCCTCCACTTT.

This sequence joins TRBV29-1 and TRBJ2-7; 7 nucleotides match TRBD2. The CDR3 is 12 residues long. The ends lost 3 bases at V and 5 bases at J; junction bases unmatched: 4. Germline V gives CDR1 SQVTM, CDR2 ANQGSEA. The CDR3, as DNA: TGCAGCGTTGACGGCGGGAGCCACGAGCAGTACTTC. Protein sequence: CSVDGGSHEQYF.

This clone was seen many times. The chain carries TRBV28 and TRBJ1-5; 8 bases fit TRBD1. The CDR3 length is 15 residues. With 2 bases clipped from V and 5 bases from J, the junction kept 5 bases outside the gene matches. Germline-derived CDR1 and CDR2 are MDHEN and SYDVKM. The CDR3 reads CASSLMRTGYQPQHF. The CDR3 DNA sequence: TGTGCCAGCAGTTTAATGCGGACAGGGTATCAGCCCCAGCATTTT. The full variable domain, rest sourced from reference TRBV28 and TRBJ1-5, is DVKVTQSSRYLVKRTGEKVFLECVQDMDHENMFWYRQDPGLGLRLIYFSYDVKMKEKGDIPEGYSVSREKKERFSLILESASTNQTSMYLCASSLMRTGYQPQHFGDGTRLSIL.

To note about this clone: The same CDR3 is also encoded by other DNA sequences in this sample. The chain has TRBV4-1 and TRBJ1-4; a possible D gene is TRBD1 (6 bases). Germline V gene sequence: CDR1 MGHRA, CDR2 YSYEKL. V was pared by 0 bases and J by 2 bases, with 7 bases between. This CDR3 is built from 15 residues. CDR3 amino acids: CASSQEGATNEKLFF. In DNA form, the CDR3 reads TGCGCCAGCAGCCAAGAGGGGGCGACTAATGAAAAACTGTTTTTT.

This clone occurred a few times. The V and J genes are TRBV5-4 and TRBJ2-3; perhaps TRBD2 as D (6 bases). Germline V CDR1 and CDR2: SGHNT, YYREEE (reference sequence). The CDR3 consists of 16 residues. The V gene lost 4 bases and the J gene lost 5 bases, with 20 bases spanning the gap. The CDR3 DNA sequence: TGTGCCAGCAGCGCCCGGGCGGGGATGCGTAGAGATACGCAGTATTTT. Translated, it gives CASSARAGMRRDTQYF. Filled out from reference TRBV5-4 and TRBJ2-3, the complete variable domain reads ETGVTQSPTHLIKTRGQQVTLRCSSQSGHNTVSWYQQALGQGPQFIFQYYREEENGRGNFPPRFSGLQFPNYSSELNVNALELDDSALYLCASSARAGMRRDTQYFGPGTRLTVL.

The genes are TRBV7-8 and TRBJ2-7; D gene ambiguous. Germline-derived CDR1 and CDR2 are SGHVS and FQNEAQ. V shed 5 bases and J shed 4 bases, with 9 bases lying between them. The CDR3 totals 12 residues. The CDR3, as DNA: TGTGCCAGCAGCCAAAACCAGTACGAGCAGTACTTC. Protein: CASSQNQYEQYF.

This sequence joins TRBV15 and TRBJ2-3; the match to TRBD2 covers 11 bases. The CDR3 runs 16 residues. The germline V gene has CDR1 LNHNV and CDR2 YYDKDF (reference sequence). The ends lost 1 base at V and 15 bases at J; junction bases unmatched: 15. In DNA, the CDR3 is TGTGCCACCAGCAGAGGAGCTAGCGGGGGGAACCGTATTCCTTATTTT. Amino acid sequence: CATSRGASGGNRIPYF.

This clone occurred once. The chain joins TRBV7-9 to TRBJ2-1; maybe TRBD1 (6 bases). The V gene's germline CDR1 is SEHNR and CDR2 FQNEAQ (reference sequence). CDR3 length equals 15 residues. Trimming pared 5 bases from V and 14 bases from J, leaving 25 bases between. The CDR3 DNA is TGTGCCAGCAGCCGATTAAACTACGGCCAGGGGTCGGAGTTCTTC. This sequence encodes CASSRLNYGQGSEFF.

This CDR3 is CASSERDREIGEQYF. For the CDR3, the DNA is TGTGCCAGCAGTGAACGGGACAGGGAAATAGGCGAGCAGTACTTC. The chain couples TRBV2 to TRBJ2-7, with TRBD1 identical over 9 bases. This CDR3 has 15 amino acids. V was clipped by 2 bases and J by 6 bases; unmatched bases: 8. CDR1 SNHLY and CDR2 FYNNEI come from the germline V gene.

This sequence joins TRBV5-1 and TRBJ1-4; 7 nucleotides line up with TRBD1. Germline loops: CDR1 SGHRS, CDR2 YFSETQ. Unmatched junction bases numbered 13, after V lost 0 bases and J lost 8 bases. The CDR3 has 17 residues. This chain's CDR3 is CASSLAGGPRVYEKLFF. CDR3 DNA: TGCGCCAGCAGCTTGGCAGGGGGACCTCGGGTCTACGAAAAACTGTTTTTT.

The chain is built from TRBV24-1 and TRBJ1-5; TRBD1 might be the D (5 bases). This CDR3 comprises 14 residues. Trimming removed 7 bases from V and 3 bases from J, with 12 bases in between. The V gene's germline CDR1 is KGHDR and CDR2 SFDVKD. The CDR3 loop reads CATSRPGNNQPQHF. In DNA form, the CDR3 reads TGTGCCACCAGCCGTCCAGGGAACAATCAGCCCCAGCATTTT.

In its sample, this clone was seen a few times. V gene TRBV28 combines with J gene TRBJ1-1; D perhaps matches TRBD1 (6 bases). The germline V gene has CDR1 MDHEN and CDR2 SYDVKM. V lost 7 bases, J lost 0 bases, and 15 bases lay in between. This CDR3 is built from 15 residues. CDR3 coding DNA: TGTGCCAGCACCGCCCCGACAGGATTGAACACTGAAGCTTTCTTT. This sequence encodes CASTAPTGLNTEAFF. The full variable domain, with the rest looked up from reference TRBV28 and TRBJ1-1, is DVKVTQSSRYLVKRTGEKVFLECVQDMDHENMFWYRQDPGLGLRLIYFSYDVKMKEKGDIPEGYSVSREKKERFSLILESASTNQTSMYLCASTAPTGLNTEAFFGQGTRLTVV.

The rearrangement links TRBV4-1 to TRBJ2-5, with a weak D call TRBD2 (6 bases). V gave up 2 bases and J gave up 4 bases, with 17 bases separating them. The CDR3 runs to 16 residues. Germline loops: CDR1 MGHRA, CDR2 YSYEKL. The CDR3 region has the DNA TGCGCCAGCAGCCAATCCATGTCTAGCGTTCCAGAGACCCAGTACTTC. This codes for CASSQSMSSVPETQYF.

A few counts support this clone. The chain is built from TRBV5-8 and TRBJ1-5; D is uncertain. The CDR3 runs 15 residues. Germline V gives CDR1 SGHTS, CDR2 YDEGEE. V lost 0 bases and J 5 bases, leaving 12 bases between the germline ends. The CDR3 DNA follows: TGTGCCAGCAGCTTGGTCCACGGTATCGATCAGCCCCAGCATTTT. Its translation is CASSLVHGIDQPQHF.

This sequence joins TRBV6-5 and TRBJ2-7; D might be TRBD2 (6 bases). The CDR3 is made up of 13 amino acids. Germline V gene data show CDR1 as MNHEY and CDR2 as SVGAGI. Trimming pared 8 bases from V and 3 bases from J, leaving 14 bases between. As DNA, the CDR3 is TGTGCCAGCCGTCCGGGCGGGGACTACGAGCAGTACTTC. This translates into CASRPGGDYEQYF.

V gene TRBV14 combines with J gene TRBJ2-1; 10 bases are a match to TRBD2. Germline CDR1 and CDR2: SGHDN and FVKESK. Trimming took 1 base from V and 7 from J; bases not matched to a gene: 10. The CDR3 has 17 amino acids. In DNA form, the CDR3 reads TGTGCCAGCAGCCAAGTGATGTCCGGGACTAGCGTTAATGAGCAGTTCTTC. Protein sequence: CASSQVMSGTSVNEQFF. The full variable domain, with the rest looked up from reference TRBV14 and TRBJ2-1, is EAGVTQFPSHSVIEKGQTVTLRCDPISGHDNLYWYRRVMGKEIKFLLHFVKESKQDESGMPNNRFLAERTGGTYSTLKVQPAELEDSGVYFCASSQVMSGTSVNEQFFGPGTRLTVL.

V usage is TRBV28 and J usage is TRBJ2-7; tentative D call: TRBD1 (6 bases). V was trimmed by 6 bases and J by 3 bases, leaving 15 bases between them. The CDR3 runs 14 residues. The germline gives CDR1 MDHEN, CDR2 SYDVKM. The CDR3 sequence is CASSLGGRLYEQYF. Here the CDR3 DNA reads TGTGCCAGCAGCCTTGGGGGCAGGCTCTACGAGCAGTACTTC.

The chain joins TRBV5-4 to TRBJ2-5; 8 nucleotides line up with TRBD1. CDR1 and CDR2 from the germline V gene are SGHNT and YYREEE (reference sequence). The CDR3 sequence is 14 residues long. V was pared by 4 bases and J by 3 bases, with 5 bases of the junction left unmatched. The CDR3 is CASSQQGAKETQYF. The CDR3 bases are TGTGCCAGCAGCCAGCAGGGGGCGAAAGAGACCCAGTACTTC.

Only a few counts were recorded for this clone. V usage is TRBV28 and J usage is TRBJ2-7, with 12 bases fitting TRBD2. The germline gives CDR1 MDHEN, CDR2 SYDVKM. The V and J ends lost 2 bases and 3 bases, in that order; junction bases with no gene match: 2. There are 15 residues in the CDR3. As DNA, the CDR3 is TGTGCCAGCAGTTTACCGACTAGCGGGAGCTACGAGCAGTACTTC. It encodes CASSLPTSGSYEQYF.

V and J are TRBV10-3 and TRBJ2-5, with D possibly being TRBD2 (6 bases). Germline CDR1 and CDR2: ENHRY and SYGVKD. The CDR3 is 14 residues long. The V end was cut by 2 bases, the J end by 5 bases, with 12 bases between. CDR3 nucleotide sequence: TGTGCCATCAGTGAGCTGGTCGGGGGTGAGACCCAGTACTTC. It translates to CAISELVGGETQYF.

CDR3 nucleotide sequence: TGTGCCAGCAGCCCCCACAGCTCTGGGGCCAACGTCCTGACTTTC. This encodes CASSPHSSGANVLTF. The V call is TRBV7-3, the J call TRBJ2-6; D remains ambiguous. CDR3 length equals 15 residues. V shed 5 bases and J shed 0 bases, with 8 bases lying between them. Germline CDR1 and CDR2: SGHTA and FQGTGA. Filled out from reference TRBV7-3 and TRBJ2-6, the complete variable domain reads GAGVSQTPSNKVTEKGKYVELRCDPISGHTALYWYRQSLGQGPEFLIYFQGTGAADDSGLPNDRFFAVRPEGSVSTLKIQRTERGDSAVYLCASSPHSSGANVLTFGAGSRLTVL.